Shown below are 23 T cell receptor beta chains from a single sample sequenced in a study of blood T cell repertoires in COVID-19. Libraries were prepared by immunoSEQ multiplex PCR; TCRdb keeps only in-frame clonotypes and omits some of them. The sample includes about 190,000 clones, more than 75% of them seen just once. Sample: PBMCs or T cells enriched from blood (not recorded which). These receptors were taken from a woman aged 25 to 45 who had recovered from COVID-19.

This chain joins TRBV9 and TRBJ1-6; 10 bases are shared with TRBD1. The CDR3 sequence is 16 residues long. Germline V gene sequence: CDR1 SGDLS, CDR2 YYNGEE. The V segment lost 7 bases and the J segment 5 bases; nucleotides outside the gene matches: 9. The CDR3 DNA is TGTGCCAGCGGTCGGGCCGGGACAGGGGATAATTCACCCCTCCACTTT. It yields the protein CASGRAGTGDNSPLHF.

The chain combines TRBV28 with TRBJ1-1, with unresolved D. V was shortened by 6 bases and J by 3 bases, with 17 bases between the two germline ends. The CDR3 length is 15 residues. The V gene's germline CDR1 is MDHEN and CDR2 SYDVKM. The CDR3 spells CASSPLGDRDTEAFF. Here the CDR3 DNA reads TGTGCCAGCAGCCCGCTGGGAGATAGGGACACTGAAGCTTTCTTT.

The gene calls are TRBV6-6 and TRBJ2-2, with 8 bases aligning to TRBD1. The trim removed 8 bases at V and 5 bases at J, leaving 10 bases unmatched. Germline CDR1 reads MNHNY; CDR2 reads SVGAGI (reference sequence). The CDR3 length is 15 residues. CDR3 region: CASLNRQGRTGELFF. The CDR3 coding sequence is TGTGCCAGCCTTAATCGACAGGGGAGGACCGGGGAGCTGTTTTTT.

The chain couples TRBV30 to TRBJ2-2, with D maybe TRBD1 (6 bases). The CDR3 is 13 amino acids. Germline CDR1 and CDR2: GTSNPN and SVGIG (reference sequence). The ends were cut back, 6 bases at V and 3 bases at J, with 11 bases in the middle. The CDR3 DNA follows: TGTGCCTGTTCATACAGGGACACCGGGGAGCTGTTTTTT. This codes for CACSYRDTGELFF.

The chain employs TRBV7-2 and TRBJ2-2; 14 bases align to TRBD2. There are 18 residues in the CDR3. V was pared by 1 base and J by 4 bases, with 5 bases of the junction left unmatched. CDR1 SGHTA and CDR2 FQGNSA come from the germline V gene. In DNA form, the CDR3 reads TGTGCCAGCAGCTTAGATGGGACTAGCGGGAGCGGCACCGGGGAGCTGTTTTTT. Translated: CASSLDGTSGSGTGELFF.

This clone was picked up one time. The CDR3 bases are TGTGCCAGCACCTTTGGGGAGAACTATGGCTACACCTTC. Translating gives CASTFGENYGYTF. The chain recombines TRBV14 with TRBJ1-2; D is unclear. Germline values: CDR1 SGHDN, CDR2 FVKESK. Trimming pared 7 bases from V and 2 bases from J, leaving 11 bases between. The CDR3 is 13 residues long.

The rearrangement joins TRBV24-1 to TRBJ1-5, with 9 bases fitting TRBD1. V lost 4 bases, J lost 1 base, and 1 base stayed unmatched. CDR3 length: 15 residues. CDR1 and CDR2 from the germline V gene are KGHDR and SFDVKD. CDR3 amino acids: CATSEGQGSNQPQHF. As DNA, the CDR3 is TGTGCCACCAGTGAGGGACAGGGAAGCAATCAGCCCCAGCATTTT.

V usage is TRBV29-1 and J usage is TRBJ1-5, with 9 bases that match TRBD1. The CDR3 extends over 14 amino acids. Trimming took 7 bases from V and 2 from J; bases not matched to a gene: 6. Germline CDR1 and CDR2: SQVTM and ANQGSEA. CDR3 sequence (DNA): TGCAGCGCATCTACAGGGGGCGGCAATCAGCCCCAGCATTTT. Translated, it gives CSASTGGGNQPQHF.

The count of this clone is one. This chain uses TRBV3-1 (or the pseudogene TRBV3-2) with TRBJ1-6, with D possibly being TRBD1 (6 bases). This CDR3 is built from 17 residues. V gave up 4 bases and J gave up 5 bases, with 18 bases separating them. Germline assignment: CDR1 LGHDT and CDR2 YNNKEL (reference sequence). DNA of the CDR3: TGTGCCAGCAGCCTAAGAGTCCAGGGGAGCGATAATTCACCCCTCCACTTT. This gives the protein CASSLRVQGSDNSPLHF.

This clone has a single count. This rearrangement joins TRBV30 to TRBJ2-1; the match to TRBD2 covers 7 bases. The CDR3 is 14 amino acids. Germline-derived CDR1 and CDR2 are GTSNPN and SVGIG (reference sequence). V shed 2 bases, J shed 4 bases, and the junction held 5 bases outside the gene matches. The CDR3 reads CAWSYSGHYNEQFF. The CDR3, as DNA: TGTGCCTGGAGTTATAGCGGGCATTACAATGAGCAGTTCTTC.

This clone has only a few counts. CDR3 coding DNA: TGTGCCAGCAGCCAAGTCCCTAGCGGGAGCGGGACCGGGGAGCTGTTTTTT. This codes for CASSQVPSGSGTGELFF. The V call is TRBV3-1 (or the pseudogene TRBV3-2), the J call TRBJ2-2; 10 bases are a match to TRBD2. Germline CDR1 LGHDT, CDR2 YNNKEL (reference sequence). The CDR3 consists of 17 residues. V was clipped by 1 base and J by 5 bases; unmatched bases: 7.

The chain recombines TRBV7-2 with TRBJ2-1; 7 nucleotides line up with TRBD2. This CDR3 is 16 amino acids long. Trimming removed 0 bases from V and 8 bases from J; junction bases left unmatched: 10. In germline, CDR1 is SGHTA, CDR2 FQGNSA. DNA for the CDR3: TGTGCCAGCAGCTTAGCCCCTAGCGGAGTGGTAGATGAGCAGTTCTTC. It yields the protein CASSLAPSGVVDEQFF. Based on the CDR3 plus reference TRBV7-2 and TRBJ2-1, the full variable domain is GAGVSQSPSNKVTEKGKDVELRCDPISGHTALYWYRQSLGQGLEFLIYFQGNSAPDKSGLPSDRFSAERTGGSVSTLTIQRTQQEDSAVYLCASSLAPSGVVDEQFFGPGTRLTVL.

This clone was detected a few times. The CDR3 protein is CASIIGQGQPQHF. The CDR3 region has the DNA TGTGCCAGCATCATCGGACAGGGTCAGCCCCAGCATTTT. This chain joins TRBV6-5 and TRBJ1-5; 8 nucleotides agree with TRBD1. The CDR3 is made up of 13 amino acids. J was trimmed by 6 bases and V by 7 bases; bases with no gene match: 5. Germline assignment: CDR1 MNHEY and CDR2 SVGAGI.

The chain links TRBV6-1 to TRBJ1-5, with 7 bases matching TRBD1. This CDR3 has 20 amino acids. The J segment lost 2 bases and the V segment lost 2 bases, leaving 18 bases of the junction unmatched. Looked up from germline, CDR1 is MNHNS and CDR2 is SASEGT. CDR3 sequence (DNA): TGTGCCAGCAGTGAAATGGTCGGGGACAGACCCTTGAGGGGCAATCAGCCCCAGCATTTT. Amino acid sequence: CASSEMVGDRPLRGNQPQHF.

V is TRBV11-2 and J is TRBJ1-4, with 8 bases identical to TRBD1. Trimming removed 1 base from V and 8 bases from J; junction bases left unmatched: 9. The germline CDR1 and CDR2 sequences are SGHAT and FQNNGV. CDR3 length equals 16 residues. DNA of the CDR3: TGTGCCAGCAGCTTAGTCGGACAGGGATCGGAGGAAAAACTGTTTTTT. Translated, it gives CASSLVGQGSEEKLFF.

The V gene is TRBV5-1, the J gene TRBJ1-1; perhaps TRBD1 as D (5 bases). The CDR3 spans 13 residues. The germline V gene has CDR1 SGHRS and CDR2 YFSETQ. Trimming shortened V by 3 bases and J by 4 bases, and 10 bases separated the two germline ends. In nucleotides, the CDR3 is TGCGCCAGCAGCTCAGACAGTTTCACTGAAGCTTTCTTT. Its protein product is CASSSDSFTEAFF. Complete variable domain (other parts from reference TRBV5-1 and TRBJ1-1): KAGVTQTPRYLIKTRGQQVTLSCSPISGHRSVSWYQQTPGQGLQFLFEYFSETQRNKGNFPGRFSGRQFSNSRSEMNVSTLELGDSALYLCASSSDSFTEAFFGQGTRLTVV.

The rearrangement links TRBV18 to TRBJ1-1, with 8 bases aligning to TRBD1. Unmatched junction bases numbered 13, after V lost 3 bases and J lost 4 bases. The germline V gene encodes CDR1 KGHSH and CDR2 LQKENI. CDR3 length: 17 amino acids. The CDR3 region has the DNA TGTGCCAGCTCACCGGTCCCGACAGGGGCCGGTGGCACTGAAGCTTTCTTT. The encoded protein is CASSPVPTGAGGTEAFF.

The J gene is TRBJ2-1, the V gene TRBV28; TRBD2 matches at 14 bases. Germline CDR1 MDHEN, CDR2 SYDVKM. CDR3 length: 15 amino acids. V was pared by 7 bases and J by 9 bases, with 8 bases of the junction left unmatched. CDR3 residues: CASTRGLAGGTEQFF. DNA of the CDR3: TGTGCCAGCACCCGAGGACTAGCGGGAGGAACTGAGCAGTTCTTC.

This clone was detected only a few times. The chain couples TRBV11-3 to TRBJ1-6; possibly TRBD1 for D (6 bases). Germline values: CDR1 SGHNT, CDR2 YENEEA. Trimming removed 5 bases at V and 9 bases at J, with 11 bases between. This CDR3 has 13 amino acids. CDR3 in DNA: TGTGCCAGCAGCAGGGGGTTCGGTTCACCCCTCCACTTT. Translating it yields CASSRGFGSPLHF.

The chain couples TRBV6-5 to TRBJ1-2, with 9 bases matching TRBD1. The CDR3 totals 13 residues. Per germline, CDR1 MNHEY and CDR2 SVGAGI. V dropped 2 bases and J dropped 6; count of bases not matched to a gene: 1. The CDR3 bases are TGTGCCAGCAGTTACGACAGGGGGAATGGCTACACCTTC. Translation: CASSYDRGNGYTF.

The rearrangement uses TRBV29-1 and TRBJ2-1; D not certain. This CDR3 region has 12 residues. Germline V gene sequence: CDR1 SQVTM, CDR2 ANQGSEA. Trimming left V 1 base short and J 8 bases short, with 9 bases between. CDR3 coding DNA: TGCAGCGTTGAAGCCTCGAACTATGAGCAGTTCTTC. Translation gives CSVEASNYEQFF.

In this sample, this clone turned up once. V is TRBV2 and J is TRBJ1-3, with unresolved D. V was shortened by 3 bases and J by 0 bases, with 6 bases between the two germline ends. The CDR3 totals 14 residues. Germline lookup yields CDR1 SNHLY and CDR2 FYNNEI. CDR3 nucleotides: TGTGCCAGCAGTGACAGGAACTCTGGAAACACCATATATTTT. Protein sequence: CASSDRNSGNTIYF.

This chain joins TRBV3-1 (or the pseudogene TRBV3-2) and TRBJ1-4, with D possibly TRBD1 on 6 matching bases. Looked up from germline, CDR1 is LGHDT and CDR2 is YNNKEL (reference sequence). This CDR3 is 15 amino acids long. V was pared by 3 bases and J by 5 bases, with 13 bases between. The CDR3: CASSQDPGENEKLFF. For the CDR3, the DNA is TGTGCCAGCAGCCAGGACCCAGGGGAGAATGAAAAACTGTTTTTT.